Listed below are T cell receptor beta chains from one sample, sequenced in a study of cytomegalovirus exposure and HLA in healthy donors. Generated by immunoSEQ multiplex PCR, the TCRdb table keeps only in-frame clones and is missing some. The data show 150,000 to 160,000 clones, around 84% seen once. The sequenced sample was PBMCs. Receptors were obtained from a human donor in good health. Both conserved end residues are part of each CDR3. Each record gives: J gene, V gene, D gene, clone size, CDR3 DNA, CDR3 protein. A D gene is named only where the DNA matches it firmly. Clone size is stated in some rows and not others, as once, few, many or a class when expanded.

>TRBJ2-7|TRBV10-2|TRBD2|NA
TGCGCCAGCTTTGAAACTAGCGGATACTCCTACGAGCAGTACTTC
CASFETSGYSYEQYF
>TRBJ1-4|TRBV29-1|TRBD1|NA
TGCAGCGTCCAGGGGGGGACAGGGCCTGAAAAACTGTTTTTT
CSVQGGTGPEKLFF
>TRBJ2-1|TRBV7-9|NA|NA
TGTGCCAGCAGCGACGGGTCTAACAATGAGCAGTTCTTC
CASSDGSNNEQFF
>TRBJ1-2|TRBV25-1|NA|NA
TGTGCCAGCCGGGGTCAACAGCTTGATAACTATGGCTACACCTTC
CASRGQQLDNYGYTF
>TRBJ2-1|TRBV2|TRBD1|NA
TGTGCCAGCAGTGAGGATGGGACAGGGTGGAGGAAGCAGTTCTTC
CASSEDGTGWRKQFF
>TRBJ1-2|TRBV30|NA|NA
TGTGCCTGGAGTGTAGGGGCAGCCTCTAACTATGGCTACACCTTC
CAWSVGAASNYGYTF
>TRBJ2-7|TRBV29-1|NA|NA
TGCAGCGTTGAAACGGCGGACTACGAGCAGTACTTC
CSVETADYEQYF
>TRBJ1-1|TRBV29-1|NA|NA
TGCAGCGTTGACAGCGGGGACACTGAAGCTTTCTTT
CSVDSGDTEAFF
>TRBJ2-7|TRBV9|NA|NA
TGTGCCAGCAGCGTAGGCACAGGGACCTACGAGCAGTACTTC
CASSVGTGTYEQYF
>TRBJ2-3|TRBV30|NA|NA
TGTGCCTGGAGCCTTGTGCTGGCGGCCCTAAGAAGGGGGAGAGATACGCAGTATTTT
CAWSLVLAALRRGRDTQYF
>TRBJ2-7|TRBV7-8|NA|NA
TGTGCCAGCAGCCCGAACGAAAGAGGTTACGAGCAGTACTTC
CASSPNERGYEQYF
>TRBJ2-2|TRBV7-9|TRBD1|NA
TGTGCCAGCAGCCTACGGACAGGGATTACCGGGGAGCTGTTTTTT
CASSLRTGITGELFF
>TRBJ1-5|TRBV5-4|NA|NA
TGTGCCAGCAGCTTAGACGGGGGGCGGGCCCAGCATTTT
CASSLDGGRAQHF
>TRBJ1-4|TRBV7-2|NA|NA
TGTGCCAGCAGCTTTGGGCAGGGTGGAGAAAAACTGTTTTTT
CASSFGQGGEKLFF
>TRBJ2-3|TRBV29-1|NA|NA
TGCGGCTGCAGGGGTGGGACAGATACGCAGTATTTT
CGCRGGTDTQYF
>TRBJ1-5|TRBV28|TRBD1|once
TGTGCCAGCAGTTTATGGGGCCGACAGGGGGCGTTAAATCAGCCCCAGCATTTT
CASSLWGRQGALNQPQHF
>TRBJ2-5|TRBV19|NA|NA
TGTGCCAGTAGAGGGGGTGGGGCCGGGGAAGAGACCCAGTACTTC
CASRGGGAGEETQYF
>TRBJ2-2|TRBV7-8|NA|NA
TGTGCCAGCAGCTTAGTCAGGGGTGGCACCGGGGAGCTGTTTTTT
CASSLVRGGTGELFF
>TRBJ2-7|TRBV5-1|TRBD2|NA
TGCGCCAGCAGCCTACGCCTAGCGGCCTCCTACGAGCAGTACTTC
CASSLRLAASYEQYF
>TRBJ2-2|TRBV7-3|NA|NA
TGTGCCAGCAGCTTAACTCCAACAGGGGAGCTGTTTTTT
CASSLTPTGELFF
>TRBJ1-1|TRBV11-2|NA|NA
TGTGCCAGCAGCTTATGGCCGGGGGGCAGGACTGAAGCTTTCTTT
CASSLWPGGRTEAFF
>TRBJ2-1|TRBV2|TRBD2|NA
TGTGCCAGCAGTAGGACTAGCGGGTCTTACAATGAGCAGTTCTTC
CASSRTSGSYNEQFF
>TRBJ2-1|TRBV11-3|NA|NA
TGTGCCAGCAGCTCCTCGGTCGGGTACAATGAGCAGTTCTTC
CASSSSVGYNEQFF
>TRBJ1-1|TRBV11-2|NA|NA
TGTGCCAGCAGCTTAGAGCCGGGTGAGTGGACTGAAGCTTTCTTT
CASSLEPGEWTEAFF
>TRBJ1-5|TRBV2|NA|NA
TGTGCCAGCTCTAGTAGCAGCCATAGCAATCAGCCCCAGCATTTT
CASSSSSHSNQPQHF
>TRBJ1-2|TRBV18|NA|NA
TGTGCCAGCTCACCAGGACAGACCGACGGCTACACCTTC
CASSPGQTDGYTF
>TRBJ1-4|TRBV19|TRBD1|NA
TGTGCCAGTAGCACGGGGACAGCAACTAATGAAAAACTGTTTTTT
CASSTGTATNEKLFF